This is a list of T cell receptor beta chains from one sample in a study of cytomegalovirus exposure and HLA in healthy donors. The method was immunoSEQ multiplex PCR; TCRdb's version includes in-frame clones alone and lacks a portion of them. The table has under 95,000 clones, around 72% seen once. Material for sequencing was PBMCs. These receptors all stem from a middle-aged woman in good health and CMV-seropositive. CDR3s include the opening cysteine and the closing phenylalanine or tryptophan. The D gene is left open where the match is weak. Clone size appears in some rows only: once, few, many, or a class for an expanded clone.

clone_size j_call v_call cdr3_length d_call cdr3_aa cdr3_nt
- TRBJ2-3 TRBV30 15 TRBD2 CAWSPQRGRTDTQYF TGTGCCTGGAGTCCCCAGCGGGGGCGGACAGATACGCAGTATTTT
few TRBJ2-3 TRBV6-4 15 - CASSAGRARTDTQYF TGTGCCAGCAGTGCAGGGCGAGCACGAACAGATACGCAGTATTTT
- TRBJ1-5 TRBV13 15 - CASSLGPASNQPQHF TGTGCCAGCAGCTTGGGGCCGGCGAGCAATCAGCCCCAGCATTTT
- TRBJ2-2 TRBV6-1 17 TRBD2 CASSGAGTSGYTGELFF TGTGCCAGCAGTGGCGCCGGGACTAGCGGCTACACCGGGGAGCTGTTTTTT
- TRBJ2-7 TRBV5-1 13 - CASSLTGSYEQYF TGCGCCAGCAGCTTAACAGGTTCCTACGAGCAGTACTTC
few TRBJ2-7 TRBV2 14 - CASRTGTYTYEQYF TGTGCCAGCAGAACCGGGACTTATACCTACGAGCAGTACTTC
- TRBJ2-5 TRBV7-9 14 - CASSPGLERETQYF TGTGCCAGCTCCCCTGGACTGGAACGAGAGACCCAGTACTTC
- TRBJ2-3 TRBV5-6 14 TRBD1 CASSLGQDEGTQYF TGTGCCAGCAGCCTAGGACAGGACGAGGGAACGCAGTATTTT
- TRBJ1-1 TRBV30 12 - CASKRANTEAFF TGTGCCAGCAAGAGGGCGAACACTGAAGCTTTCTTT
- TRBJ2-3 TRBV10-3 13 TRBD2 CAISESGRDPSYF TGTGCCATCAGTGAGTCGGGGAGGGACCCCTCATATTTT
- TRBJ1-1 TRBV2 15 TRBD1 CASSLQGTKNTEAFF TGTGCCAGCAGTTTACAGGGGACGAAGAACACTGAAGCTTTCTTT
- TRBJ2-1 TRBV7-8 15 TRBD2 CASSLALSGGNEQFF TGTGCCAGCAGCTTAGCGCTTAGCGGGGGGAATGAGCAGTTCTTC
- TRBJ1-5 TRBV5-8 15 - CASSLAGGSNQPQHF TGTGCCAGCAGCTTGGCCGGGGGGAGCAATCAGCCCCAGCATTTT
few TRBJ2-5 TRBV11-3 11 - CAGSLEETQYF TGTGCCGGCAGCTTGGAGGAGACCCAGTACTTC
- TRBJ1-2 TRBV10-3 15 - CAISESPSSNYGYTF TGTGCCATCAGTGAGTCCCCCAGTTCTAACTATGGCTACACCTTC
- TRBJ1-5 TRBV7-2 16 - CASSPRRTGMGQPQHF TGTGCCAGCAGCCCGCGCCGAACAGGGATGGGACAGCCCCAGCATTTT
- TRBJ2-1 TRBV2 14 TRBD2 CASGYSGGANEQFF TGTGCCAGCGGGTATAGCGGGGGGGCCAATGAGCAGTTCTTC
- TRBJ1-1 TRBV11-2 13 TRBD1 CASSTTGGTEAFF TGTGCCAGCAGCACTACAGGGGGCACTGAAGCTTTCTTT
- TRBJ1-2 TRBV7-9 15 - CASSTGTGANYGYTF TGTGCCAGCAGCACCGGGACGGGAGCTAACTATGGCTACACCTTC
- TRBJ1-1 TRBV27 16 - CASSLRQGNMNTEAFF TGTGCCAGCAGTTTAAGGCAGGGAAACATGAACACTGAAGCTTTCTTT
- TRBJ1-1 TRBV5-1 16 - CASSLEGGHLNTEAFF TGCGCCAGCAGCTTGGAGGGGGGGCACTTGAACACTGAAGCTTTCTTT
few TRBJ2-3 TRBV7-8 14 - CASSSLTSTDTQYF TGTGCCAGCAGCTCCCTAACTAGCACAGATACGCAGTATTTT
- TRBJ2-7 TRBV5-1 14 TRBD1 CASKPGQGPYEQYF TGCGCCAGTAAACCGGGACAGGGCCCCTACGAGCAGTACTTC
few TRBJ1-5 TRBV12-2 16 - CASNQSQTGIRQPQHF TGTGCAAGTAATCAATCCCAAACAGGAATAAGACAGCCCCAGCATTTT
- TRBJ2-7 TRBV29-1 11 - CSVFGDYEQYF TGCAGCGTTTTCGGGGACTACGAGCAGTACTTC
- TRBJ2-1 TRBV30 10 - CAWSQNEQFF TGTGCCTGGAGTCAGAATGAGCAGTTCTTC
- TRBJ1-2 TRBV6-5 14 - CASSPLDSDYGYTF TGTGCCAGCAGTCCTCTCGACAGCGACTATGGCTACACCTTC
- TRBJ1-2 TRBV7-9 16 TRBD1 CASSSSGDRGYYGYTF TGTGCCAGCAGCTCTAGCGGGGACAGGGGGTACTATGGCTACACCTTC
- TRBJ1-1 TRBV7-9 15 TRBD1 CASSPTGGANTEAFF TGTGCCAGCAGCCCGACAGGGGGCGCGAACACTGAAGCTTTCTTT
- TRBJ2-5 TRBV5-4 16 TRBD2 CASSLEPSGGRETQYF TGTGCCAGCAGCTTGGAGCCTAGCGGGGGAAGAGAGACCCAGTACTTC
- TRBJ2-7 TRBV29-1 11 TRBD1 CSVRDSYEQYF TGCAGCGTTCGGGACAGCTACGAGCAGTACTTC
- TRBJ1-1 TRBV5-1 14 - CASSLDPGNTEAFF TGCGCCAGCAGCTTGGATCCGGGGAACACTGAAGCTTTCTTT
- TRBJ2-2 TRBV27 14 - CASSLIRNTGELFF TGTGCCAGCAGTTTGATCAGAAACACCGGGGAGCTGTTTTTT
- TRBJ1-1 TRBV19 18 - CASSDEGSSRWMNTEAFF TGTGCCAGTAGCGATGAGGGATCCTCCCGGTGGATGAACACTGAAGCTTTCTTT
few TRBJ1-4 TRBV5-1 15 - CASSLWGETNEKLFF TGCGCCAGCAGCTTGTGGGGGGAAACTAATGAAAAACTGTTTTTT
- TRBJ2-1 TRBV25-1 16 - CASSERHRSSYNEQFF TGTGCCAGCAGTGAACGTCACAGGAGCTCCTACAATGAGCAGTTCTTC
- TRBJ1-1 TRBV2 14 - CASSVTQMNTEAFF TGTGCCAGCAGTGTCACGCAGATGAACACTGAAGCTTTCTTT
once TRBJ1-4 TRBV9 16 TRBD1 CASGVGQGVGNEKLFF TGTGCCAGCGGCGTAGGACAGGGGGTTGGTAATGAAAAACTGTTTTTT
- TRBJ1-2 TRBV5-5 13 - CASSSGPFYGYTF TGTGCCAGCAGCTCGGGTCCCTTTTATGGCTACACCTTC
few TRBJ1-4 TRBV5-1 13 - CAPRGEQNEKLFF TGCGCGCCTCGGGGGGAGCAAAATGAAAAACTGTTTTTT
- TRBJ1-4 TRBV30 15 TRBD1 CAWSVPNRGNEKLFF TGTGCCTGGAGTGTACCAAACAGGGGTAATGAAAAACTGTTTTTT
once TRBJ2-5 TRBV27 14 TRBD2 CASSARGGGETQYF TGTGCCAGCAGTGCGCGGGGGGGCGGGGAGACCCAGTACTTC
- TRBJ2-5 TRBV7-8 17 - CASSLNRGATQAETQYF TGTGCCAGCAGCTTAAACCGCGGGGCAACCCAAGCGGAGACCCAGTACTTC
- TRBJ1-1 TRBV10-1 13 - CASSEGRYTEAFF TGCGCCAGCAGTGAGGGCCGATACACTGAAGCTTTCTTT
- TRBJ1-1 TRBV11-2 15 - CASSLDRDWDTEAFF TGTGCCAGCAGCTTAGACAGGGACTGGGACACTGAAGCTTTCTTT
once TRBJ2-5 TRBV7-3 15 - CASSLRTGGFTTQYF TGTGCCAGCAGCTTACGGACGGGGGGCTTTACGACCCAGTACTTC
- TRBJ1-5 TRBV11-2 15 TRBD1 CASSLTGAGDQPQHF TGTGCCAGCAGCTTAACAGGGGCGGGCGATCAGCCCCAGCATTTT